Included here is one T cell receptor beta chain sequence, with context. The data belong to a study of beta chain features in type 1 diabetes. Sequencing targeted expressed TCRB transcripts, as all isolated RNA had been reverse transcribed. The table came from immunoSEQ multiplex PCR; TCRdb's copy has only in-frame clones and leaves some out. The sample carries about 360,000 clones, over 9.5% recorded once. Germline lookup yields CDR1 SEHNR and CDR2 FQNEAQ (reference sequence). V dropped 2 bases and J dropped 5 bases, with 21 bases sitting between them. This CDR3 comprises 17 residues. Sequencing used naive CD4+ T cells from blood. This sequence joins TRBV7-9 and TRBJ2-5; a weak D match, TRBD2 (6 bases). This TCR came from a man between 18 and 35 years old in good health. CDR3 in DNA: TGTGCCAGCAGCTTAAAGGTCTGGAGGGTGCACGGGGAGACCCAGTACTTC. Translating gives CASSLKVWRVHGETQYF. Full variable domain (rest looked up from reference TRBV7-9 and TRBJ2-5): DTGVSQNPRHKITKRGQNVTFRCDPISEHNRLYWYRQTLGQGPEFLTYFQNEAQLEKSRLLSDRFSAERPKGSFSTLEIQRTEQGDSAMYLCASSLKVWRVHGETQYFGPGTRLLVL.